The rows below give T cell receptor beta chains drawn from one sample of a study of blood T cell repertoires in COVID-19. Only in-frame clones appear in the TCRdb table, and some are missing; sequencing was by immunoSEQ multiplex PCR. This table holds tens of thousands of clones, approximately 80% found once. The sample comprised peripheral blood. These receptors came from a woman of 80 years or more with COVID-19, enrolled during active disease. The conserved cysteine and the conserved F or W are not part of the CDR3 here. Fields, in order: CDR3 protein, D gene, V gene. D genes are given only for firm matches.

CDR3: ASSPVTGDSNQPQH
D: TRBD1
V: TRBV18

CDR3: AITPGLGFVNEQF
D: TRBD2
V: TRBV10-3

CDR3: ASSLAQGTRPNNEQF
D: -
V: TRBV5-1

CDR3: ASSGMNTEAF
D: -
V: TRBV12-3/TRBV12-4

CDR3: ASSPPFRTSQYEQY
D: -
V: TRBV18

CDR3: ASRVDRSYNEQF
D: TRBD1
V: TRBV6-5

CDR3: ASSKDTSGSNYEQY
D: TRBD2
V: TRBV5-4

CDR3: ATSEGQGYTGELF
D: TRBD1
V: TRBV24-1

CDR3: ASAVAGGHNEQF
D: TRBD2
V: TRBV27

CDR3: ASSGTGLNTEAF
D: TRBD1
V: TRBV27

CDR3: ASSNRLELDQY
D: -
V: TRBV5-1

CDR3: ASSFGPRGETQY
D: -
V: TRBV7-9

CDR3: ASSQLAGGRTDTQY
D: TRBD2
V: TRBV3-1/TRBV3-2

CDR3: ASSQDGAAQETQY
D: -
V: TRBV4-1

CDR3: ASSVGQGGGIFEQY
D: -
V: TRBV9

CDR3: ASSEPLQPQH
D: -
V: TRBV6-1

CDR3: ASSPRTSGGDTQY
D: TRBD2
V: TRBV5-1

CDR3: ASSPWEQASTDTQY
D: -
V: TRBV9

CDR3: ASSYGQARETQY
D: -
V: TRBV6-5

CDR3: ASSGGPSGGLYEQY
D: TRBD2
V: TRBV27

CDR3: ASRLTGSYEQY
D: -
V: TRBV27

CDR3: ASPGQGAPNEQF
D: TRBD1
V: TRBV5-4

CDR3: ASSKDPLAGHQETQY
D: -
V: TRBV21-1

CDR3: ASSRAGGTYNEQF
D: TRBD2
V: TRBV9

CDR3: ASGRQGSGNTEAF
D: TRBD1
V: TRBV3-1/TRBV3-2

CDR3: ASKGLAGGTDTQY
D: TRBD2
V: TRBV6-5

CDR3: ASTRGSGNTEAF
D: -
V: TRBV3-1/TRBV3-2

CDR3: ASIMNTEAF
D: -
V: TRBV6-5

CDR3: ASSYSRGFSVDTQY
D: -
V: TRBV6-2/TRBV6-3

CDR3: ASSLTGTALTEAF
D: TRBD1
V: TRBV7-3

CDR3: ASSLGAGRTDTQY
D: -
V: TRBV7-9

CDR3: ASSGQGSYSNQPQH
D: TRBD1
V: TRBV6-1

CDR3: ASTPRGGITGNTIY
D: -
V: TRBV2

CDR3: ASSRLANEQY
D: TRBD2
V: TRBV2

CDR3: ASSLATGVNQPQH
D: TRBD1
V: TRBV7-8

CDR3: ASSDGTGGSYEQF
D: TRBD1
V: TRBV10-1

CDR3: ASSSGVGSYNEQF
D: -
V: TRBV7-9

CDR3: ASSESSLLVDQPQH
D: -
V: TRBV6-1

CDR3: ASSAREMNTEAF
D: -
V: TRBV19

CDR3: ASSPIPGQGVRYT
D: TRBD1
V: TRBV28

CDR3: ASSPSRGYNSPLH
D: -
V: TRBV6-5